This T cell receptor (beta chain) is drawn from a study of metastatic and nonmetastatic thyroid tumors. This clone occurred many times. The V gene's germline CDR1 is KGHSH and CDR2 LQKENI. V lost 2 bases to trimming and J lost 6 bases, with 2 bases between them. The CDR3 sequence is 11 residues long. Nobody among the patients had been given any treatment before thyroid surgery. Under the authors' procedure: CDR3 differences across clinicopathological groups were used to build a distant-metastasis classifier for papillary thyroid cancer. TCRdb reassembled clones from the PCR reads with MiXCR. Here the V and J calls rest on TCRdb's processing, not on the authors' analysis. The repertoire consists of 15,000 or so clones, with approximately 12% occurring once and the leading ten covering 15%.

The chain couples TRBV18 to TRBJ2-1; D uncertain. Sequenced material: tumor tissue. This receptor was taken from a female donor with papillary thyroid cancer or a benign thyroid nodule (not recorded which). Some clones in this sample may be carry-over from other donors' samples. This CDR3 reads CASSPGNEQFF. CDR3 sequence (DNA): TGTGCCAGCTCACCAGGCAATGAGCAGTTCTTC.